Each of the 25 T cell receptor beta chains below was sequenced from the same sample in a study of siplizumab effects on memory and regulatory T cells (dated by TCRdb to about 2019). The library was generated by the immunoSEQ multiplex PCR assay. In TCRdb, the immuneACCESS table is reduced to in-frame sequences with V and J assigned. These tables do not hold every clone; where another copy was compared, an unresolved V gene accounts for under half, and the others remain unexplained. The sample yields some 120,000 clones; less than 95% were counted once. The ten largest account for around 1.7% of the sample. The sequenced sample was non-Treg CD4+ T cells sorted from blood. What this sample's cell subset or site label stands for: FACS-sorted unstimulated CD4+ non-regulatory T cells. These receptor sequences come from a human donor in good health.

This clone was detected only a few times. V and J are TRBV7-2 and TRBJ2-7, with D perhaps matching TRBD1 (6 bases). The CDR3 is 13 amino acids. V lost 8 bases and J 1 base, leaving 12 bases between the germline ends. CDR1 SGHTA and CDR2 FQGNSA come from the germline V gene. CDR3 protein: CASGQGMSYEQYF. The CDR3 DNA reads TGTGCCAGCGGCCAGGGGATGTCCTACGAGCAGTACTTC. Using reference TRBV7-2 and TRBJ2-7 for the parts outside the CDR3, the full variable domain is GAGVSQSPSNKVTEKGKDVELRCDPISGHTALYWYRQSLGQGLEFLIYFQGNSAPDKSGLPSDRFSAERTGGSVSTLTIQRTQQEDSAVYLCASGQGMSYEQYFGPGTRLTVT.

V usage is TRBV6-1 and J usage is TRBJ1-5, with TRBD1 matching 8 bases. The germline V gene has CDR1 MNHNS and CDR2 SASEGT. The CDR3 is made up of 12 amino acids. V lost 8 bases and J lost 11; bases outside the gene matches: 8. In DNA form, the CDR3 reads TGTGCCAGCCAGGACAGGGTAGGAACCCAGCATTTT. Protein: CASQDRVGTQHF.

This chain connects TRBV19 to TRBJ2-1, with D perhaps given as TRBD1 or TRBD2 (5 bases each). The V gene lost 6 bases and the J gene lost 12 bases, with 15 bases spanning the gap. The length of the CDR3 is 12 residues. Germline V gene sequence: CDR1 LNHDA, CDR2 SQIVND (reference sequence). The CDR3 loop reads CASRILGGRQFF. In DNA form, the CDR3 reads TGTGCCAGTAGGATCCTTGGGGGTAGGCAGTTCTTC.

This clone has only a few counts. CDR3 region: CASSRGEGQPQHF. In nucleotides, the CDR3 is TGTGCCAGCTCACGGGGGGAGGGCCAGCCCCAGCATTTT. This rearrangement joins TRBV18 to TRBJ1-5, with D possibly TRBD1 on 5 matching bases. Germline V gene sequence: CDR1 KGHSH, CDR2 LQKENI. The CDR3 totals 13 residues. Trimming took off 4 bases at V and 7 bases at J, with 11 bases between the two ends.

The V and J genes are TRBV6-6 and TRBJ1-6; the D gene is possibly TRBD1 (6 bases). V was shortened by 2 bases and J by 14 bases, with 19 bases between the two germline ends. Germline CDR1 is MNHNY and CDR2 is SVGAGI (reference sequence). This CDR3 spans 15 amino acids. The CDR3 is CASSYGIKQGPALHF. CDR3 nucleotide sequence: TGTGCCAGCAGTTACGGGATCAAACAGGGACCGGCCCTCCACTTT.

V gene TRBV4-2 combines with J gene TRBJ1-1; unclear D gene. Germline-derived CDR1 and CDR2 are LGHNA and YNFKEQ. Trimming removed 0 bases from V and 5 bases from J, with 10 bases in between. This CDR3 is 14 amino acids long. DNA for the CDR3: TGTGCCAGCAGCCAAGATGGCCCGATGACTGAAGCTTTCTTT. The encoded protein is CASSQDGPMTEAFF.

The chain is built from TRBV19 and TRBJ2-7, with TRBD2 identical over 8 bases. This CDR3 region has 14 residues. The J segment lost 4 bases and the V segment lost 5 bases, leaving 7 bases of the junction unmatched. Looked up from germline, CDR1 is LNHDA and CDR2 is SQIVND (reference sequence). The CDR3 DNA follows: TGTGCCAGTAGTGGGGTAGCGGGACGGTACGAGCAGTACTTC. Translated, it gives CASSGVAGRYEQYF. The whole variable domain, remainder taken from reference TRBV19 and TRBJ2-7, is DGGITQSPKYLFRKEGQNVTLSCEQNLNHDAMYWYRQDPGQGLRLIYYSQIVNDFQKGDIAEGYSVSREKKESFPLTVTSAQKNPTAFYLCASSGVAGRYEQYFGPGTRLTVT.

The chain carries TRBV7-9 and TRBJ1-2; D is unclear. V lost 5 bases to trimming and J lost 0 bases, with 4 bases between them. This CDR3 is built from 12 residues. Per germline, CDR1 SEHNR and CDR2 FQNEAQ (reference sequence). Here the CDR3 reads CASSDSNYGYTF. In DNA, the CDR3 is TGTGCCAGCAGCGACTCTAACTATGGCTACACCTTC.

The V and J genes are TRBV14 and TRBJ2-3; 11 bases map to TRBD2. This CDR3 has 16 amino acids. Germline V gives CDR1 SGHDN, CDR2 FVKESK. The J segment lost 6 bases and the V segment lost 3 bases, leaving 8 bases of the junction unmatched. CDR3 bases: TGTGCCAGCAGCCACCTACTAGCGGGAGTAGGGGATACGCAGTATTTT. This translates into CASSHLLAGVGDTQYF. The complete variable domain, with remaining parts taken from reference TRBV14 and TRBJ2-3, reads EAGVTQFPSHSVIEKGQTVTLRCDPISGHDNLYWYRRVMGKEIKFLLHFVKESKQDESGMPNNRFLAERTGGTYSTLKVQPAELEDSGVYFCASSHLLAGVGDTQYFGPGTRLTVL.

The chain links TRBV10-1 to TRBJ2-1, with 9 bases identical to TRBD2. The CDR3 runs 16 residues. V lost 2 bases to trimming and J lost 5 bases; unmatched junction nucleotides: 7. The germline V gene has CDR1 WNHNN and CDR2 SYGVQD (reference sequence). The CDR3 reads CASSEPTSGPNNEQFF. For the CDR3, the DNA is TGCGCCAGCAGTGAGCCTACTAGCGGGCCAAACAATGAGCAGTTCTTC.

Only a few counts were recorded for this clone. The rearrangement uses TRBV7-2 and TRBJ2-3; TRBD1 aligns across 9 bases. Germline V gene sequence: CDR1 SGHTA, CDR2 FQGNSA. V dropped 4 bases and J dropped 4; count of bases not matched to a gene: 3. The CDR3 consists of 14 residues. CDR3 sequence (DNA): TGTGCCAGCAGCTCGGACAGGGGATCAGATACGCAGTATTTT. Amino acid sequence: CASSSDRGSDTQYF.

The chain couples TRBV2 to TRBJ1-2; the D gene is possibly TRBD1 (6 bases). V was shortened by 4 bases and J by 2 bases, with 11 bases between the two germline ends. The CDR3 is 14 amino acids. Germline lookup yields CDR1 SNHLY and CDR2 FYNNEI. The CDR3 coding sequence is TGTGCCAGCAGTGCGGGGGCAGGCAACTATGGCTACACCTTC. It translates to CASSAGAGNYGYTF. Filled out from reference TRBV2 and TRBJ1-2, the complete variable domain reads EPEVTQTPSHQVTQMGQEVILRCVPISNHLYFYWYRQILGQKVEFLVSFYNNEISEKSEIFDDQFSVERPDGSNFTLKIRSTKLEDSAMYFCASSAGAGNYGYTFGSGTRLTVV.

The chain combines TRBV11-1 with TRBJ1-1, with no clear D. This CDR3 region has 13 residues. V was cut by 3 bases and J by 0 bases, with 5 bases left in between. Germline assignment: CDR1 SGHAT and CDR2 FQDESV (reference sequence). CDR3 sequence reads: CASSLLMNTEAFF. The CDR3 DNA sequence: TGTGCCAGCAGCTTGCTAATGAACACTGAAGCTTTCTTT.

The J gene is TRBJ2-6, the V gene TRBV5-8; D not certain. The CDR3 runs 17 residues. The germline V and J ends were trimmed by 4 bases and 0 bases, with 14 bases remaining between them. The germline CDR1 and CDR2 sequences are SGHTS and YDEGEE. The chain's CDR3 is CASSPLVLSSGANVLTF. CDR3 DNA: TGTGCCAGCAGCCCCCTTGTTCTAAGCTCTGGGGCCAACGTCCTGACTTTC.

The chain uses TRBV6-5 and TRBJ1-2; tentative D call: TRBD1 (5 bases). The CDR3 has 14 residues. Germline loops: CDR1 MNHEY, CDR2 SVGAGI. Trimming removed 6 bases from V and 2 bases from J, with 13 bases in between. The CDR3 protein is CASSPPAGNYGYTF. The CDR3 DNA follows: TGTGCCAGCAGCCCACCTGCAGGGAACTATGGCTACACCTTC.

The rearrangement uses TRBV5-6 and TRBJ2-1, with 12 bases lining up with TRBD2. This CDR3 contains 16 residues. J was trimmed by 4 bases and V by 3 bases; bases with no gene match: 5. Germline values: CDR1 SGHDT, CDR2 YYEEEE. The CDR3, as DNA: TGTGCCAGCAGCTCTTCACTAGCGGGGGGTTACAATGAGCAGTTCTTC. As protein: CASSSSLAGGYNEQFF.

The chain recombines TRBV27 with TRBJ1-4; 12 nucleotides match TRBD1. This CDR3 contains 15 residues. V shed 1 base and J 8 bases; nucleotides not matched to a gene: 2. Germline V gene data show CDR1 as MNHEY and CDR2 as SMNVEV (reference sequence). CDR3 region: CASSLLGQGAEKLFF. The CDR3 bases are TGTGCCAGCAGTTTATTGGGACAGGGGGCCGAAAAACTGTTTTTT.

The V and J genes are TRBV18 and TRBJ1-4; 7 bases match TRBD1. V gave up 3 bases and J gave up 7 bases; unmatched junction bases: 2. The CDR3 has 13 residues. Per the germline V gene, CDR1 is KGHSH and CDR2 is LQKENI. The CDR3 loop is CASSPGDSEKLFF. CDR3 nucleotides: TGTGCCAGCTCACCGGGGGACAGTGAAAAACTGTTTTTT.

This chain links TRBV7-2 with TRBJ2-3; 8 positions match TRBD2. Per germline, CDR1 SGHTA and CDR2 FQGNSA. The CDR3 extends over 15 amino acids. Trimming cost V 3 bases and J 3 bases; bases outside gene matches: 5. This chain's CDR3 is CASSFRRGETDTQYF. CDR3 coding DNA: TGTGCCAGCAGCTTTCGGCGGGGGGAGACAGATACGCAGTATTTT. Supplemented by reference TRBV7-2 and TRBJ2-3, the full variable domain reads GAGVSQSPSNKVTEKGKDVELRCDPISGHTALYWYRQSLGQGLEFLIYFQGNSAPDKSGLPSDRFSAERTGGSVSTLTIQRTQQEDSAVYLCASSFRRGETDTQYFGPGTRLTVL.

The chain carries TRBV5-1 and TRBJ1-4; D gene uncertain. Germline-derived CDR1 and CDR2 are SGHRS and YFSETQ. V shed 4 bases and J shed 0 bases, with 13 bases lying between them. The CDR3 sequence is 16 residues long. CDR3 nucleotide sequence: TGCGCCAGCAGCCCATCCGGGGATTCAACTAATGAAAAACTGTTTTTT. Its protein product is CASSPSGDSTNEKLFF.

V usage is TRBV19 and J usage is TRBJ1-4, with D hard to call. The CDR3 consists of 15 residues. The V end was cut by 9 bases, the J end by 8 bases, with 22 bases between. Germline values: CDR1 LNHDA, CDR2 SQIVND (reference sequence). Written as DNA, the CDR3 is TGTGCCAGCCTTAACCCTGGACGCTTCGGAGAAAAACTGTTTTTT. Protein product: CASLNPGRFGEKLFF.

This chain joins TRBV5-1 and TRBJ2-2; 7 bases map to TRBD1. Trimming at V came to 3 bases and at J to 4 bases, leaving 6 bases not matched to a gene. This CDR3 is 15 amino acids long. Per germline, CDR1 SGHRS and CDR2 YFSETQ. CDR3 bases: TGCGCCAGCAGCTCGACCAGGGGGATCACCGGGGAGCTGTTTTTT. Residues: CASSSTRGITGELFF.

This CDR3 is CASSYSRAENTEAFF. CDR3 bases: TGTGCCAGCAGTTACTCGAGGGCAGAGAACACTGAAGCTTTCTTT. The chain carries TRBV6-5 and TRBJ1-1; no firm D call. Germline CDR1 MNHEY, CDR2 SVGAGI. Trimming removed 0 bases from V and 1 base from J, with 9 bases in between. This CDR3 region has 15 residues.

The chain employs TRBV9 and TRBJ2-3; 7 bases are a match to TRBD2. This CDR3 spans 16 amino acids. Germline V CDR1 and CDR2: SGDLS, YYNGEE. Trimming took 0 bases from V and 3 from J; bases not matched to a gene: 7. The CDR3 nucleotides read TGTGCCAGCAGCGTAGGGATCGGCGGGAGAACAGATACGCAGTATTTT. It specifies CASSVGIGGRTDTQYF.

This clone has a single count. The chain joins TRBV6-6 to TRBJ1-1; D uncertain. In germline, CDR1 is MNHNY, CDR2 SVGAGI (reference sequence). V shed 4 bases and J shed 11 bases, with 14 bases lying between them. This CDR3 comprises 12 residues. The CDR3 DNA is TGTGCCAGCAGTTCGGGGAGCCCATGGGCTTTCTTT. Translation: CASSSGSPWAFF.